The present entry profiles one T cell receptor (beta chain) with its context. Its antigen remains unidentified. Nothing much larger sits one base from this clone, and base qualities are not available. TCRbeta CDR3 regions were amplified from genomic DNA using the immunoSEQ Assay, a bias-controlled multiplex PCR. The published analysis was carried out like this. Nucleated cell counts per sample were estimated from amplification of reference gene primers within the assay. Sequence reads were collapsed and filtered to measure the absolute abundance of every unique TCRbeta CDR3 rearrangement. For each sample, productive Simpson clonality was calculated by taking the square root of Simpson's diversity index across productive rearrangements. TCRdb's version of the immuneACCESS table is confined to in-frame rearrangements and falls short of the full clone set. An unresolved V gene accounts for under half of the shortfall where checked; the remainder is of unknown origin. V, J and clone size reflect that table, while D and trimming were determined from the DNA. This sample is represented by about 130,000 clones; 86% of them were singletons. 5% to 6.5% of the sample goes to the ten largest clones.

Trimming removed 7 bases from V and 7 bases from J, leaving 17 bases between the germline ends. CDR3 length: 14 amino acids, cysteine to phenylalanine. The retained sequence is limited to the CDR3, 42 bases, with the frame set at the first base. CDR1 and CDR2 were assigned from the germline V gene (reference sequence) as LNHDA and SQIVND. Collaborating institutions collected whole blood in K2EDTA tubes following their own protocols. For TCRbeta analysis, collaborator samples were shipped as frozen whole blood, as isolated PBMCs, or as DNA extracted from either sample type. This sample was taken from a study of blood T cell repertoires in COVID-19 (dated by TCRdb to the early 2020s). In the study overall: Samples from collaborators originated in the United States, Italy and Spain and spanned both the acute and convalescent phases of COVID-19. The material from the prospective study consisted of cDNA or gDNA derived from T cells, B-cell-depleted T cells, or PBMCs. The dataset comprised deeply sampled blood TCRbeta repertoires from subjects exposed to, actively infected with, or recovered from COVID-19. The repertoires were released in a freely available public database meant as a resource for research on the immune response to SARS-CoV-2. The samples were drawn from two sources: the first 160 participants of the ongoing ImmuneRACE study, and about 1,300 subjects contributed by 6 global collaborators. The sample metadata nearly always contained a de-identified subject ID, COVID-19 status, age in years and sex. Where HLA class I and class II types were available, the types were taken from metadata supplied by the sample provider, not from assay-based typing. General conclusions and limits of the study: The quantity of clinical and demographic metadata differed by source and by participant and was supplied without curation.

Recombination linked TRBV19 to TRBJ2-1, with a weak D call of TRBD2 (5 bases match). This TCR came from a human donor in a cohort sampled during active COVID-19. The sample taken for sequencing was peripheral blood. This receptor carries the CDR3 CASNIAGLVNEQFF. The base sequence is TGTGCCAGTAACATTGCGGGCCTAGTAAATGAGCAGTTCTTC. Reference TRBV19 and TRBJ2-1 genes cover what lies past the CDR3, so the full variable domain is DGGITQSPKYLFRKEGQNVTLSCEQNLNHDAMYWYRQDPGQGLRLIYYSQIVNDFQKGDIAEGYSVSREKKESFPLTVTSAQKNPTAFYLCASNIAGLVNEQFFGPGTRLTVL.